This T cell receptor (beta chain) was documented in a study of vaccination effects on CD4 cells after COVID-19. Concerning this clone: Its antigen is unidentified.

Clones were read by immunoSEQ multiplex PCR, and TCRdb kept only the in-frame ones, dropping some. The data hold tens of thousands of clones, with about four fifths observed a single time. Antigen-specific CD4+ T cell clonotypes were called by their expansion after viral peptide-pool culture in ViraFEST. CD4+ T cell isolation took place after 10 days of culture. BNT162b2 vaccine or mRNA-1273 vaccine was given to participants in two doses. Germline loops: CDR1 MNHEY, CDR2 SVGAGI. V dropped 2 bases and J dropped 0 bases, with 13 bases sitting between them. CDR3 size: 16 residues. The receptor was derived from a human donor who received a COVID-19 vaccine. Some clones in this sample may be carry-over from other donors' samples. V and J are TRBV6-5 and TRBJ1-1; D call uncertain. The specimen was CD4+ T cells from PBMCs cultured with SARS-CoV-2 spike peptides, collected after COVID-19 vaccination. DNA of the CDR3: TGTGCCAGCAGTTACGCGCGAGTTGGATTGAACACTGAAGCTTTCTTT. It translates to CASSYARVGLNTEAFF.